These 17 T cell receptor beta chains came from one sample sequenced in a study of identical twins (dated by TCRdb to the mid-2010s). Library method: 5' RACE. TCRdb shows the sequencer as Illumina HiSeq 2000. TCRdb ran its own pipeline on the public reads, namely fastp trimming at Q25 and MiXCR clone calling, and kept in-frame beta chains. For every CDR3 protein sequence, its rows merge into one entry that carries the most common genes and DNA. Present in this sample are around 570,000 distinct CDR3 sequences, roughly 9.5% of which were seen just once. The ten largest clones take up roughly 3% of the sample. These data were likewise used in another study, on yellow fever vaccine responses in identical twins.

Sequenced: PBMCs. The receptors shown here come from a woman aged 18 to 35 in good health.

The V gene is TRBV5-1, the J gene TRBJ2-7; D possibly matches TRBD1 or TRBD2 (6 bases each). Looked up from germline, CDR1 is SGHRS and CDR2 is YFSETQ. This CDR3 spans 16 amino acids. With 4 bases removed from V and 0 bases from J, the gap between germline ends came to 17 bases. CDR3 residues: CASSPNRGLLSYEQYF. The CDR3 DNA is TGCGCCAGCAGCCCGAATCGGGGGCTGCTCTCCTACGAGCAGTACTTC.

This clonotype appeared many times. The chain is built from TRBV7-2 and TRBJ2-1, with D hard to call. This CDR3 is built from 15 residues. CDR1 is SGHTA and CDR2 is FQGNSA in the germline V gene. Trimming left V 5 bases short and J 2 bases short, with 13 bases between. The CDR3 spells CASSLDWGTYNEQFF. The CDR3 DNA is TGTGCCAGCAGCCTAGACTGGGGTACCTACAATGAGCAGTTCTTC.

In its sample, this clonotype was seen a few times. The gene calls are TRBV7-2 and TRBJ2-7; TRBD2 matches at 12 bases. V lost 4 bases, J lost 5 bases, and 6 bases stayed unmatched. CDR3 length equals 15 residues. CDR1 SGHTA and CDR2 FQGNSA come from the germline V gene. The CDR3 here is CASSYLAGGPDEQYF. CDR3 nucleotide sequence: TGTGCCAGCAGCTATCTAGCGGGGGGGCCCGACGAGCAGTACTTC.

The V gene is TRBV20-1, the J gene TRBJ2-7; either TRBD1 or TRBD2 may supply D (5 bases each). This CDR3 contains 14 residues. Germline lookup yields CDR1 DFQATT and CDR2 SNEGSKA (reference sequence). V dropped 4 bases and J dropped 1 base, with 14 bases sitting between them. CDR3 in DNA: TGCAGTGCTATCGGGACGGATTCATCCTACGAGCAGTACTTC. Translation: CSAIGTDSSYEQYF.

This clonotype was counted a few times. The genes are TRBV5-4 and TRBJ2-1, with 7 bases fitting TRBD1. The CDR3 sequence is 14 residues long. The V segment lost 4 bases and the J segment 8 bases; nucleotides outside the gene matches: 9. Germline-derived CDR1 and CDR2 are SGHNT and YYREEE (reference sequence). As DNA, the CDR3 is TGTGCCAGCAGCGACGAGACAGGGCCCCATGAGCAGTTCTTC. Amino acids: CASSDETGPHEQFF.

This clonotype was picked up many times. This chain links TRBV7-9 with TRBJ2-5; possible D gene TRBD1, 6 bases. The CDR3 extends over 17 amino acids. V shed 4 bases and J shed 2 bases, with 20 bases lying between them. Per germline, CDR1 SEHNR and CDR2 FQNEAQ (reference sequence). CDR3 amino acids: CASSSTTAGAFQETQYF. The CDR3 DNA sequence: TGTGCCAGCAGCTCCACTACCGCAGGGGCTTTTCAAGAGACCCAGTACTTC.

This clonotype was recorded many times. J is TRBJ2-3 and V is TRBV7-3; D might be TRBD2 (5 bases). V was pared by 2 bases and J by 14 bases, with 14 bases between. The CDR3 contains 12 residues. Germline V lookup: CDR1 SGHTA, CDR2 FQGTGA. The CDR3 loop is CASSLGTSALYF. As DNA, the CDR3 is TGTGCCAGCAGCTTAGGAACTAGTGCTCTGTATTTT.

This clonotype was seen at least ten times. The chain recombines TRBV7-9 with TRBJ2-1; 9 bases match TRBD1. This CDR3 spans 15 amino acids. CDR1 and CDR2 from the germline V gene are SEHNR and FQNEAQ (reference sequence). J gave up 4 bases and V 5 bases, and 6 bases lay outside the gene matches. The CDR3 DNA follows: TGTGCCAGCAGCGCAGGACAGGGGATTTACAATGAGCAGTTCTTC. This translates into CASSAGQGIYNEQFF. Using reference TRBV7-9 and TRBJ2-1 for the parts outside the CDR3, the full variable domain is DTGVSQNPRHKITKRGQNVTFRCDPISEHNRLYWYRQTLGQGPEFLTYFQNEAQLEKSRLLSDRFSAERPKGSFSTLEIQRTEQGDSAMYLCASSAGQGIYNEQFFGPGTRLTVL.

In this sample, this clonotype turned up a few times. The rearrangement links TRBV20-1 to TRBJ2-1, with D possibly matching TRBD1 (6 bases). V lost 3 bases, J lost 7 bases, and 13 bases lay in between. This CDR3 is built from 13 residues. Per the germline V gene, CDR1 is DFQATT and CDR2 is SNEGSKA (reference sequence). The CDR3 DNA reads TGCAGTGCTAGGGTTCCAGGGGTGAATGAGCAGTTCTTC. Its protein is CSARVPGVNEQFF.

This clonotype was seen more than once but under ten times. This rearrangement joins TRBV7-9 to TRBJ2-1; D remains unclear. Germline-derived CDR1 and CDR2 are SEHNR and FQNEAQ (reference sequence). The CDR3 has 14 amino acids. V gave up 4 bases and J gave up 3 bases, with 10 bases separating them. The CDR3, as DNA: TGTGCCAGCAGCTCGAGACACATCTACAATGAGCAGTTCTTC. This codes for CASSSRHIYNEQFF.

The rearrangement links TRBV12-3 or TRBV12-4 to TRBJ2-2; D remains unclear. The CDR3 totals 13 residues. V shed 6 bases and J shed 5 bases, with 10 bases lying between them. The CDR3 region has the DNA TGTGCCAGCAGCCAGCGACCTACCGGGGAGCTGTTTTTT. Translation gives CASSQRPTGELFF.

This clonotype was observed a handful of times. The rearrangement uses TRBV7-9 and TRBJ2-2; 8 nucleotides line up with TRBD1. Per the germline V gene, CDR1 is SEHNR and CDR2 is FQNEAQ (reference sequence). The J segment lost 4 bases and the V segment lost 6 bases, leaving 7 bases of the junction unmatched. The CDR3 loop spans 15 amino acids. DNA for the CDR3: TGTGCCAGCAGGCAGGGGGCTCGAGCCACCGGGGAGCTGTTTTTT. It yields the protein CASRQGARATGELFF. Together with reference TRBV7-9 and TRBJ2-2, the CDR3 gives the full variable domain: DTGVSQNPRHKITKRGQNVTFRCDPISEHNRLYWYRQTLGQGPEFLTYFQNEAQLEKSRLLSDRFSAERPKGSFSTLEIQRTEQGDSAMYLCASRQGARATGELFFGEGSRLTVL.

The chain carries TRBV25-1 and TRBJ2-7, with 13 bases aligning to TRBD2. V dropped 8 bases and J dropped 2; count of bases not matched to a gene: 6. The CDR3 is 15 amino acids. Looked up from germline, CDR1 is MGHDK and CDR2 is SYGVNS. CDR3 amino acids: CASVPTSGGTYEQYF. The CDR3 region has the DNA TGTGCCAGCGTCCCGACTAGCGGGGGGACCTACGAGCAGTACTTC.

This clonotype was counted at least ten times. V gene TRBV6-5 combines with J gene TRBJ1-5, with D unclear. The germline V and J ends were trimmed by 2 bases and 2 bases, with 4 bases remaining between them. The CDR3 runs 13 residues. Germline loops: CDR1 MNHEY, CDR2 SVGAGI. The CDR3 loop reads CASSYGGNQPQHF. The CDR3, as DNA: TGTGCCAGCAGTTACGGGGGCAATCAGCCCCAGCATTTT.

This clonotype has ten or more counts. The J gene is TRBJ2-7, the V gene TRBV3-1; D possibly matches TRBD1 or TRBD2 (7 bases each). Germline lookup yields CDR1 LGHDT and CDR2 YNNKEL (reference sequence). V dropped 4 bases and J dropped 4 bases, with 14 bases sitting between them. The CDR3 spans 14 residues. CDR3 in DNA: TGTGCCAGCAGCCTGCAGGGGGGGAAATACGAGCAGTACTTC. This gives the protein CASSLQGGKYEQYF.

This clonotype was observed a few times. CDR3 sequence (DNA): TGTGCCAGCAAATCGGGCGCTGCCTCCTACGAGCAGTACTTC. It codes for CASKSGAASYEQYF. The chain couples TRBV6-5 to TRBJ2-7, with no clear D. Germline V gene sequence: CDR1 MNHEY, CDR2 SVGAGI. V lost 7 bases and J lost 0, with 13 bases in between. This CDR3 has 14 amino acids.

This clonotype was picked up many times. The genes are TRBV12-3 or TRBV12-4 and TRBJ2-2; D tentatively fits TRBD1 or TRBD2 (6 bases each). The germline V and J ends were trimmed by 6 bases and 1 base, with 15 bases remaining between them. CDR3 size: 16 residues. The CDR3 region is CASRLWGALNTGELFF. Written as DNA, the CDR3 is TGTGCCAGCAGATTGTGGGGGGCCCTGAACACCGGGGAGCTGTTTTTT.